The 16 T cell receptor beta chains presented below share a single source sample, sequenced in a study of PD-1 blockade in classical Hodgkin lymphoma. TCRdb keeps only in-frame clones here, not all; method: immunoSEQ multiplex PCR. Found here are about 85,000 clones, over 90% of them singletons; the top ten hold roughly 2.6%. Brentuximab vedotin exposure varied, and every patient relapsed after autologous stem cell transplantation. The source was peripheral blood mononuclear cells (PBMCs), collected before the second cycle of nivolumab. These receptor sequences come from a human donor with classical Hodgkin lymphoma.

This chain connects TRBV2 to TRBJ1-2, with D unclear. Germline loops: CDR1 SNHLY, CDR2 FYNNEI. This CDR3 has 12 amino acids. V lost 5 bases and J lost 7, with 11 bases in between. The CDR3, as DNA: TGTGCCAGCAGTTATCCGGGCCCTGGCTACACCTTC. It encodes CASSYPGPGYTF.

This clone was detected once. CDR3 residues: CASSYATEGQGGEKLFF. The CDR3 coding sequence is TGCGCCAGCAGCTACGCCACAGAGGGGCAGGGTGGTGAAAAACTGTTTTTT. This chain connects TRBV5-1 to TRBJ1-4; weak D call: TRBD1 (5 bases). Per the germline V gene, CDR1 is SGHRS and CDR2 is YFSETQ. This CDR3 has 17 amino acids. The V end lost 3 bases, the J end lost 7 bases, and 22 bases lay between the germline ends.

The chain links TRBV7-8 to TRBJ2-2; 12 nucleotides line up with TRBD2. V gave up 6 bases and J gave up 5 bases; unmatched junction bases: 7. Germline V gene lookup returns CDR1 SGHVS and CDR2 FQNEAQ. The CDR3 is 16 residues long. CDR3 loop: CASRPTSGRITGELFF. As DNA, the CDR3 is TGTGCCAGCAGGCCTACTAGCGGGAGGATAACCGGGGAGCTGTTTTTT.

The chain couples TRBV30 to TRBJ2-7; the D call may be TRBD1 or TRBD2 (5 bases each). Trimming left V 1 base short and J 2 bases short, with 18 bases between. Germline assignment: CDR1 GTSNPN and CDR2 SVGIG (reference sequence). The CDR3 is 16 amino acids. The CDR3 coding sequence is TGTGCCTGGAGTGGGCAAACCGGGACCGGAGCCTACGAGCAGTACTTC. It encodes CAWSGQTGTGAYEQYF.

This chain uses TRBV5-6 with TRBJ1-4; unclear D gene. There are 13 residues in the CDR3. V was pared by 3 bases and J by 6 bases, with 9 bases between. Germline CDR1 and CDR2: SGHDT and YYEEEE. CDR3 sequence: CASSSGSYEKLFF. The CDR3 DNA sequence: TGTGCCAGCAGCTCGGGATCCTATGAAAAACTGTTTTTT.

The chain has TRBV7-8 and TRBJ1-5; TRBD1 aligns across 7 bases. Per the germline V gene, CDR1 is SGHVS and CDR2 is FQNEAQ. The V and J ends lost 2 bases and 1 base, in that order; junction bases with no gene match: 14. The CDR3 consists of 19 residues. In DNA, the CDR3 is TGTGCCAGCAGCTTAAGGGCAGGGGGAAACATAGGGAGCAATCAGCCCCAGCATTTT. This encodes CASSLRAGGNIGSNQPQHF.

CDR3 residues: CASSFLAGGGRGELFF. The CDR3 coding sequence is TGTGCCAGCAGTTTCCTAGCGGGAGGGGGGCGCGGGGAGCTGTTTTTT. V is TRBV6-5 and J is TRBJ2-2, with 12 positions matching TRBD2. The CDR3 contains 16 residues. With 4 bases clipped from V and 7 bases from J, the junction kept 7 bases outside the gene matches. Germline lookup yields CDR1 MNHEY and CDR2 SVGAGI.

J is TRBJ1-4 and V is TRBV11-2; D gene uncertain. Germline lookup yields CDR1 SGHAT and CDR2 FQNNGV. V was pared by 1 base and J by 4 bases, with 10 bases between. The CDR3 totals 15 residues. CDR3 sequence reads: CASSLGGENNEKLFF. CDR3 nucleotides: TGTGCCAGCAGCTTAGGCGGGGAGAATAATGAAAAACTGTTTTTT.

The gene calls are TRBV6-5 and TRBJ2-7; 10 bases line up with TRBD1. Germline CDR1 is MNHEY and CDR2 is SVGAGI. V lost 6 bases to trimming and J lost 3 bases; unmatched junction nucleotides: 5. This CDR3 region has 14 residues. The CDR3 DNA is TGTGCCAGCAGCGGGACAGGGGCGTTCTACGAGCAGTACTTC. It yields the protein CASSGTGAFYEQYF.

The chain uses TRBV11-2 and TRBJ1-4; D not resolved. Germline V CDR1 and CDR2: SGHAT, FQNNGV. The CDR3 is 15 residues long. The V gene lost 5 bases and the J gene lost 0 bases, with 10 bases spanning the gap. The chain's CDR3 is CASSRGFATNEKLFF. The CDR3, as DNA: TGTGCCAGCAGCCGAGGATTTGCAACTAATGAAAAACTGTTTTTT.

The CDR3 DNA reads TGTGCCAGCAGCTCCCCCGGACTAGCGGTTAACGAGCAGTACTTC. Its translation: CASSSPGLAVNEQYF. The chain couples TRBV5-4 to TRBJ2-7, with TRBD2 matching 10 bases. Losses at the gene ends were 3 bases for V and 5 bases for J; bases not matched to a gene: 8. Germline-derived CDR1 and CDR2 are SGHNT and YYREEE (reference sequence). The CDR3 runs to 15 residues. The full variable domain, its missing parts supplied by reference TRBV5-4 and TRBJ2-7, is ETGVTQSPTHLIKTRGQQVTLRCSSQSGHNTVSWYQQALGQGPQFIFQYYREEENGRGNFPPRFSGLQFPNYSSELNVNALELDDSALYLCASSSPGLAVNEQYFGPGTRLTVT.

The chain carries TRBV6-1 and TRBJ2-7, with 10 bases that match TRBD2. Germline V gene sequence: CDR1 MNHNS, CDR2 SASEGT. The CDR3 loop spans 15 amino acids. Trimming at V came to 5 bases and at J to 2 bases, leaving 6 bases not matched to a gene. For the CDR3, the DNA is TGTGCCAGCAGTTCTCAAGCGGGAGGGCCCTACGAGCAGTACTTC. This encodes CASSSQAGGPYEQYF.

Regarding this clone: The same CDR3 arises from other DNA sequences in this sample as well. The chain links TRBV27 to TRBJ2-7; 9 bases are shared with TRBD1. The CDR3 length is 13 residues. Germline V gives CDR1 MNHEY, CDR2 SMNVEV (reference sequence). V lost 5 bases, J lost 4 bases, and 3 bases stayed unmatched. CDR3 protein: CASSPGQGYEQYF. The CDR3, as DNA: TGTGCCAGCAGTCCCGGACAGGGGTACGAGCAGTACTTC.

The CDR3 DNA sequence: TGTGCCAGCAGCTTGGATGGGCTAGCGGAGAATGAGCAGTTCTTC. This codes for CASSLDGLAENEQFF. The chain carries TRBV5-4 and TRBJ2-1, with 7 bases fitting TRBD2. This CDR3 region has 15 residues. Germline loops: CDR1 SGHNT, CDR2 YYREEE (reference sequence). V shed 0 bases, J shed 7 bases, and the junction held 7 bases outside the gene matches.

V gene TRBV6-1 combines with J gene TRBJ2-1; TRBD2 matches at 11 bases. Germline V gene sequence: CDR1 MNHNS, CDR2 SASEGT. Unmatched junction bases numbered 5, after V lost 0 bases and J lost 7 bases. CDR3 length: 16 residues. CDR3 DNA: TGTGCCAGCAGTGAAGCGACTAGCGGGATACGGAATGAGCAGTTCTTC. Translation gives CASSEATSGIRNEQFF.

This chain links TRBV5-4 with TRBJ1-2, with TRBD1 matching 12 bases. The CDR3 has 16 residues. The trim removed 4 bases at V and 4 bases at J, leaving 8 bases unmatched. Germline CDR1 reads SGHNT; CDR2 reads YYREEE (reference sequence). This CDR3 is CASSVWGTGGGYGYTF. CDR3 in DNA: TGTGCCAGCAGCGTGTGGGGGACAGGGGGCGGCTATGGCTACACCTTC.